This record covers a single T cell receptor beta chain. Its antigen is undetermined. These data belong to a study of cytomegalovirus exposure and HLA in healthy donors. General study results and limits: Data from an earlier analysis indicated that most TCR beta V segments were productive either about 87% or about 30% of the time. Most CMV-associated TCR beta chains appeared HLA-restricted in a later analysis. Association with HLA alleles at 0.05 false discovery rate was found for roughly 17,000 TCR beta sequences in a later analysis.

Germline CDR1 GTSNPN, CDR2 SVGIG (reference sequence). V lost 2 bases, J lost 7 bases, and 13 bases stayed unmatched. CDR3 length: 16 residues. Primers for the PCR totalled 60 Vbeta and 13 Jbeta. The data were produced by immunoSEQ multiplex PCR, yet TCRdb's version contains in-frame clones alone and is incomplete. The sample carries under 90,000 clones, 70% to 85% recorded once. This sequence originates from a man in his forties in good health and CMV-seropositive. Sequencing input: PBMCs. This rearrangement joins TRBV30 to TRBJ2-3; 9 bases map to TRBD2. The DNA of the CDR3 is TGTGCCTGGAGTTTAGCGGGGGCTGCAAGCAGGTATACGCAGTATTTT. This encodes CAWSLAGAASRYTQYF.